The 14 T cell receptor beta chains presented below share a single source sample, sequenced in a study of blood T cell repertoires in COVID-19. Sequencing was performed with immunoSEQ multiplex PCR; in TCRdb, only in-frame clones are kept and a portion is missing. The data contain fewer than 150,000 clones, over 80% of them seen just once; the ten biggest clones take up approximately 10%. The sample comprised peripheral blood. Receptors were obtained from a woman of 80 years or more with acute or convalescent COVID-19.

The chain couples TRBV18 to TRBJ2-7; 7 bases align to TRBD1. In germline, CDR1 is KGHSH, CDR2 LQKENI. After removal of 6 bases from V and 1 base from J, the junction contained 6 bases not matched to a gene. CDR3 length equals 14 residues. The CDR3 region has the DNA TGTGCCAGCTCCCTCGACAGGGAATCCTACGAGCAGTACTTC. Its translation is CASSLDRESYEQYF. Together with reference TRBV18 and TRBJ2-7, the CDR3 gives the full variable domain: NAGVMQNPRHLVRRRGQEARLRCSPMKGHSHVYWYRQLPEEGLKFMVYLQKENIIDESGMPKERFSAEFPKEGPSILRIQQVVRGDSAAYFCASSLDRESYEQYFGPGTRLTVT.

The chain couples TRBV7-6 to TRBJ2-7; 9 bases are a match to TRBD1. The CDR3 runs 14 residues. Per germline, CDR1 SGHVS and CDR2 FNYEAQ. The V gene end was trimmed by 5 bases and the J gene end by 4 bases; junction bases not matched to a gene: 6. This CDR3 is CASSLGQGRYEQYF. The CDR3 DNA follows: TGTGCCAGCAGCCTCGGACAGGGGAGGTACGAGCAGTACTTC.

This clone has more than one count but fewer than ten. The chain couples TRBV5-1 to TRBJ1-1; TRBD1 agrees at 7 bases. The V gene's germline CDR1 is SGHRS and CDR2 YFSETQ. The CDR3 sequence is 14 residues long. Germline trimming cut 4 bases from V and 3 bases from J; bases unmatched to any gene: 6. CDR3 sequence (DNA): TGCGCCAGCAGCCCCTCGGGACAGCACACTGAAGCTTTCTTT. It is translated as CASSPSGQHTEAFF. The entire variable domain, with the rest obtained from reference TRBV5-1 and TRBJ1-1, is as follows: KAGVTQTPRYLIKTRGQQVTLSCSPISGHRSVSWYQQTPGQGLQFLFEYFSETQRNKGNFPGRFSGRQFSNSRSEMNVSTLELGDSALYLCASSPSGQHTEAFFGQGTRLTVV.

This chain links TRBV14 with TRBJ1-1; D is perhaps TRBD1 (6 bases). CDR3 length equals 17 residues. From germline, CDR1 is SGHDN and CDR2 FVKESK. Trimming pared 4 bases from V and 0 bases from J, leaving 18 bases between. The CDR3 here is CASSPRKGDQLNTEAFF. The DNA for the CDR3 is TGTGCCAGCAGCCCCCGAAAGGGGGATCAGTTGAACACTGAAGCTTTCTTT.

The chain employs TRBV7-6 and TRBJ1-2, with D hard to call. The ends were cut back, 3 bases at V and 8 bases at J, with 13 bases in the middle. This CDR3 contains 13 residues. Germline V gives CDR1 SGHVS, CDR2 FNYEAQ. The CDR3 DNA reads as TGTGCCAGCAGCTTCAATCCGTCGGGAGGCTACACCTTC. This gives the protein CASSFNPSGGYTF.

This clone showed up just a few times. The chain employs TRBV7-3 and TRBJ2-3, with D possibly TRBD2 on 6 matching bases. In germline, CDR1 is SGHTA, CDR2 FQGTGA. This CDR3 has 15 amino acids. V shed 5 bases and J shed 0 bases, with 12 bases lying between them. CDR3 DNA: TGTGCCAGCAGCGGCGGGGCAACTAGCACAGATACGCAGTATTTT. Its protein is CASSGGATSTDTQYF.

The chain couples TRBV7-2 to TRBJ1-1, with TRBD1 matching 8 bases. V trimming: 2 bases; J trimming: 4 bases; junction bases outside the gene matches: 6. Per germline, CDR1 SGHTA and CDR2 FQGNSA. The CDR3 length is 15 residues. The CDR3 sequence: CASSLQSGGFTEAFF. The CDR3 coding sequence is TGTGCCAGCAGCTTACAGTCAGGGGGCTTCACTGAAGCTTTCTTT.

The V call is TRBV29-1, the J call TRBJ1-2; 7 bases are a match to TRBD1. The germline V gene encodes CDR1 SQVTM and CDR2 ANQGSEA. Trimming removed 3 bases from V and 5 bases from J; junction bases left unmatched: 9. CDR3 length equals 14 residues. In DNA form, the CDR3 reads TGCAGCGTTGATGACCCAGGACAGGTTTATGGCTACACCTTC. This gives the protein CSVDDPGQVYGYTF.

V usage is TRBV7-3 and J usage is TRBJ1-2; 9 bases fit TRBD1. The CDR3 has 14 amino acids. Germline V gives CDR1 SGHTA, CDR2 FQGTGA. J gave up 8 bases and V 5 bases, and 9 bases lay outside the gene matches. CDR3 amino acids: CASSPTGGRGGYTF. CDR3 sequence (DNA): TGTGCCAGCAGCCCGACAGGGGGTCGGGGGGGCTACACCTTC.

This chain uses TRBV7-2 with TRBJ1-5; unclear D gene. Germline CDR1 SGHTA, CDR2 FQGNSA. V dropped 3 bases and J dropped 1 base, with 10 bases sitting between them. The CDR3 length is 15 residues. Here the CDR3 DNA reads TGTGCCAGCAGCTTCGCCGGTGTAAGCAATCAGCCCCAGCATTTT. Translated: CASSFAGVSNQPQHF.

The chain uses TRBV5-1 and TRBJ1-4, with no clear D. The CDR3 has 16 residues. Looked up from germline, CDR1 is SGHRS and CDR2 is YFSETQ. V was pared by 7 bases and J by 4 bases, with 20 bases between. The CDR3 region has the DNA TGCGCCAGCTCCCGGGAGACAATCAACCATAATGAAAAACTGTTTTTT. Protein sequence: CASSRETINHNEKLFF.

This clone was seen a single time. The chain is built from TRBV5-1 and TRBJ2-2; D is unresolved. V was clipped by 3 bases and J by 2 bases, with 5 bases between them. The CDR3 runs to 13 residues. CDR1 is SGHRS and CDR2 is YFSETQ in the germline V gene. In nucleotides, the CDR3 is TGCGCCAGCAGCTACAGAAACACCGGGGAGCTGTTTTTT. It codes for CASSYRNTGELFF.

The V and J genes are TRBV6-5 and TRBJ1-1, with a possible D match to TRBD1 (6 bases). Germline loops: CDR1 MNHEY, CDR2 SVGAGI. V was clipped by 5 bases and J by 3 bases, with 16 bases between them. The CDR3 is made up of 15 amino acids. The CDR3 region has the DNA TGTGCCAGCAGTCCAGCGGGGGGCTGGGACACTGAAGCTTTCTTT. Its protein product is CASSPAGGWDTEAFF.

V and J are TRBV2 and TRBJ2-5; 10 nucleotides line up with TRBD1. The J segment lost 4 bases and the V segment lost 6 bases, leaving 8 bases of the junction unmatched. This CDR3 is built from 15 residues. CDR1 SNHLY and CDR2 FYNNEI come from the germline V gene. The CDR3 DNA reads TGTGCCAGCAGGGACCGGGACAGGGGAGGAGAGACCCAGTACTTC. Protein sequence: CASRDRDRGGETQYF.